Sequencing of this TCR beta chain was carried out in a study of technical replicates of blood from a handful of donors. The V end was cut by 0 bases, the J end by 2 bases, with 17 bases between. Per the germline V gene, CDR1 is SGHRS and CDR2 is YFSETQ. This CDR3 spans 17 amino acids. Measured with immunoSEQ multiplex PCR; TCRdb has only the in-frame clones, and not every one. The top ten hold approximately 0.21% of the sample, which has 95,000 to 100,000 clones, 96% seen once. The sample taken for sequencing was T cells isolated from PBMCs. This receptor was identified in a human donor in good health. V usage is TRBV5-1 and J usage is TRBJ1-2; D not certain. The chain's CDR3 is CASSLESGLPGNYGYTF. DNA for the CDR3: TGCGCCAGCAGCTTGGAGTCAGGTCTCCCAGGCAACTATGGCTACACCTTC.